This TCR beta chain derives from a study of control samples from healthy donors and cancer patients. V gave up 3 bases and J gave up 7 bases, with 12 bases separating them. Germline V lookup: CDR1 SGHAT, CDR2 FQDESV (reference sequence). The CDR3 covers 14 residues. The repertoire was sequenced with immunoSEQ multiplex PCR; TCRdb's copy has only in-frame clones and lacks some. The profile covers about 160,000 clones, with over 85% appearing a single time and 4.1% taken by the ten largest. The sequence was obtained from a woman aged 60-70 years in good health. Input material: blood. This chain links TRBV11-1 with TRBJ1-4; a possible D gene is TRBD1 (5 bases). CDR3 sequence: CASSLTDKPEKLFF. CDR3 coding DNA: TGTGCCAGCAGCTTGACAGATAAACCTGAAAAACTGTTTTTT. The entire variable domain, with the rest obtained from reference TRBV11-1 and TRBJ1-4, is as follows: EAEVAQSPRYKITEKSQAVAFWCDPISGHATLYWYRQILGQGPELLVQFQDESVVDDSQLPKDRFSAERLKGVDSTLKIQPAELGDSAMYLCASSLTDKPEKLFFGSGTQLSVL.